Shown below are 24 T cell receptor beta chains from a single sample sequenced in a study of neurological immune-mediated disorders. Via MiXCR, TCRdb re-called the 5' RACE reads, giving one row per CDR3 protein. The sample gives roughly 41,000 distinct CDR3 sequences, 8.5% to 14% of which show up once; 3% to 4.5% is in the top ten. Time point meaning: technical triplicate 1. What was sequenced was PBMCs. Every receptor here comes from a man in his sixties with HTLV-1-associated myelopathy (HAM/TSP).

The chain uses TRBV6-1 and TRBJ2-7; TRBD1 might be the D (5 bases). V lost 3 bases, J lost 3 bases, and 6 bases lay in between. The CDR3 totals 12 residues. Germline CDR1 is MNHNS and CDR2 is SASEGT. In nucleotides, the CDR3 is TGTGCCAGCAGTGAGCAGGGCTACGAGCAGTACTTC. Translating gives CASSEQGYEQYF.

V and J are TRBV20-1 and TRBJ2-7; TRBD2 matches 10 bases. Germline lookup yields CDR1 DFQATT and CDR2 SNEGSKA (reference sequence). The junction had 9 bases not matched to a gene; V was cut back by 0 bases and J by 4 bases. CDR3 length: 16 amino acids. The CDR3 region has the DNA TGCAGTGCTAGAGATTGTACTAGCGGGATTCCATACGAGCAGTACTTC. The encoded protein is CSARDCTSGIPYEQYF.

This clonotype was recorded at least ten times. The chain employs TRBV7-8 and TRBJ2-3; 9 nucleotides agree with TRBD1. The CDR3 contains 16 residues. Per germline, CDR1 SGHVS and CDR2 FQNEAQ. Unmatched junction bases numbered 5, after V lost 3 bases and J lost 1 base. CDR3 region: CASSFPGQGRTDTQYF. CDR3 coding DNA: TGTGCCAGCAGCTTTCCGGGACAGGGTCGCACAGATACGCAGTATTTT.

The table lists this clonotype with many counts. The chain combines TRBV6-1 with TRBJ2-1; tentatively, D is TRBD1 (5 bases). The CDR3 sequence is 12 residues long. Trimming pared 6 bases from V and 8 bases from J, leaving 11 bases between. Per the germline V gene, CDR1 is MNHNS and CDR2 is SASEGT. The CDR3 is CASRVQGYEQFF. Written as DNA, the CDR3 is TGTGCCAGCAGGGTTCAGGGTTATGAGCAGTTCTTC.

Ten or more counts support this clonotype. The rearrangement links TRBV5-1 to TRBJ2-3; 7 bases are a match to TRBD1. The V and J ends lost 4 bases and 3 bases, in that order; junction bases with no gene match: 11. Germline assignment: CDR1 SGHRS and CDR2 YFSETQ. The CDR3 totals 16 residues. CDR3 nucleotide sequence: TGCGCCAGCAGCCCGGACTCAGGGGGTAGGACAGATACGCAGTATTTT. This translates into CASSPDSGGRTDTQYF.

This clonotype appeared many times. The V and J genes are TRBV20-1 and TRBJ2-5; 9 nucleotides agree with TRBD1. Germline lookup yields CDR1 DFQATT and CDR2 SNEGSKA (reference sequence). CDR3 length: 17 amino acids. V trimming: 5 bases; J trimming: 5 bases; junction bases outside the gene matches: 18. The DNA for the CDR3 is TGCAGTGCTGGGCCGGGACAGGGAGGAGGTAGTTCGGAGACCCAGTACTTC. Its translation is CSAGPGQGGGSSETQYF.

At least ten counts were recorded for this clonotype. The chain has TRBV7-9 and TRBJ1-4; the D gene is possibly TRBD1 (5 bases). Trimming took off 6 bases at V and 4 bases at J, with 24 bases between the two ends. This CDR3 comprises 18 residues. CDR1 is SEHNR and CDR2 is FQNEAQ in the germline V gene (reference sequence). The CDR3 reads CASSHQGRRLTLNEKLFF. CDR3 nucleotide sequence: TGTGCCAGCAGTCATCAGGGCAGGAGACTAACACTTAATGAAAAACTGTTTTTT. The entire variable domain, with the rest obtained from reference TRBV7-9 and TRBJ1-4, is as follows: DTGVSQNPRHKITKRGQNVTFRCDPISEHNRLYWYRQTLGQGPEFLTYFQNEAQLEKSRLLSDRFSAERPKGSFSTLEIQRTEQGDSAMYLCASSHQGRRLTLNEKLFFGSGTQLSVL.

This clonotype was seen at least ten times. The chain links TRBV5-1 to TRBJ2-7; D call uncertain. Deletions cut 3 bases from V and 5 bases from J, with 15 bases between. Germline CDR1 and CDR2: SGHRS and YFSETQ. The CDR3 is 14 amino acids. CDR3 DNA sequence: TGCGCCAGCAGCTCCCGACCCTCTGGCGACGAGCAGTACTTC. Its protein is CASSSRPSGDEQYF. The variable domain in full, completed from reference TRBV5-1 and TRBJ2-7, reads KAGVTQTPRYLIKTRGQQVTLSCSPISGHRSVSWYQQTPGQGLQFLFEYFSETQRNKGNFPGRFSGRQFSNSRSEMNVSTLELGDSALYLCASSSRPSGDEQYFGPGTRLTVT.

This clonotype came up many times. V and J are TRBV20-1 and TRBJ1-4; a weak D match, TRBD1 (5 bases). The CDR3 has 14 amino acids. Germline V lookup: CDR1 DFQATT, CDR2 SNEGSKA (reference sequence). Trimming shortened V by 2 bases and J by 4 bases, and 11 bases separated the two germline ends. CDR3 residues: CSARNRGGNEKLFF. The CDR3, as DNA: TGCAGTGCTAGAAACCGTGGGGGTAATGAAAAACTGTTTTTT.

There are many counts of this clonotype. The gene calls are TRBV6-1 and TRBJ1-5; TRBD1 is a possible D gene (6 bases). The CDR3 sequence is 15 residues long. V gave up 8 bases and J gave up 8 bases, with 22 bases separating them. Germline CDR1 is MNHNS and CDR2 is SASEGT. The CDR3 sequence is CASLLGQSPGEPQHF. In nucleotides, the CDR3 is TGTGCCAGCCTCCTAGGACAGTCTCCAGGAGAGCCCCAGCATTTT.

This clonotype was counted ten times or more. V and J are TRBV7-9 and TRBJ1-2, with D hard to call. Between the trimmed V and J ends, which lost 4 bases and 2 bases, there was a span of 17 bases. The CDR3 has 16 residues. CDR1 SEHNR and CDR2 FQNEAQ come from the germline V gene (reference sequence). The CDR3, as DNA: TGTGCCAGCAGCTCCCACGTGCGTGTAGCAAACTATGGCTACACCTTC. As protein: CASSSHVRVANYGYTF.

The sample holds many counts of this clonotype. The chain is built from TRBV19 and TRBJ1-5; 11 bases are shared with TRBD1. This CDR3 spans 15 amino acids. The V segment lost 10 bases and the J segment 6 bases; nucleotides outside the gene matches: 11. Germline V lookup: CDR1 LNHDA, CDR2 SQIVND (reference sequence). The CDR3 here is CATNSGQGAVQPQHF. CDR3 in DNA: TGTGCCACAAACTCTGGACAGGGGGCTGTTCAGCCCCAGCATTTT.

At least ten counts were recorded for this clonotype. CDR3 amino acids: CSLDGRANEQYF. The DNA of the CDR3 is TGCAGCCTTGACGGGAGGGCCAACGAGCAGTACTTC. The rearrangement links TRBV20-1 to TRBJ2-7, with 8 bases that match TRBD2. Germline CDR1 DFQATT, CDR2 SNEGSKA (reference sequence). The CDR3 is 12 residues long.

The chain has TRBV7-9 and TRBJ2-2; possible D gene TRBD2, 5 bases. Between the trimmed V and J ends, which lost 3 bases and 13 bases, there was a span of 15 bases. This CDR3 has 13 amino acids. CDR1 SEHNR and CDR2 FQNEAQ come from the germline V gene (reference sequence). The CDR3 here is CASSLSGGDALFF. CDR3 DNA: TGTGCCAGCAGCTTGTCAGGAGGTGACGCGCTGTTTTTT.

This clonotype was seen ten or more times. The J gene is TRBJ1-5, the V gene TRBV5-1, with D maybe TRBD1 (5 bases). Germline V gene lookup returns CDR1 SGHRS and CDR2 YFSETQ. V lost 7 bases, J lost 1 base, and 15 bases lay in between. This CDR3 is 15 amino acids long. The CDR3 DNA sequence: TGCGCCAGCCAACCGACAACAGGAAGCAATCAGCCCCAGCATTTT. This translates into CASQPTTGSNQPQHF.

This clonotype was counted at least ten times. This chain uses TRBV6-2 or TRBV6-3 with TRBJ2-1, with a possible D match to TRBD2 (5 bases). The V end lost 0 bases, the J end lost 3 bases, and 9 bases lay between the germline ends. The germline gives CDR1 MNHEY, CDR2 SVGEGT. The CDR3 loop spans 15 amino acids. The CDR3 nucleotides are TGTGCCAGCAGTTACTCAGTCGGGAACTACAATGAGCAGTTCTTC. As protein: CASSYSVGNYNEQFF.

This clonotype was recorded a few times. The rearrangement joins TRBV3-1 to TRBJ2-3; 8 positions agree with TRBD2. Unmatched junction bases numbered 6, after V lost 1 base and J lost 3 bases. In germline, CDR1 is LGHDT, CDR2 YNNKEL (reference sequence). The CDR3 spans 16 residues. The CDR3, as DNA: TGTGCCAGCAGCCAAGGGAGCGGGAGAGGGACAGATACGCAGTATTTT. Residues: CASSQGSGRGTDTQYF.

This clonotype was seen ten or more times. The chain has TRBV4-1 and TRBJ1-3; perhaps TRBD1 as D (5 bases). This CDR3 region has 15 residues. In germline, CDR1 is MGHRA, CDR2 YSYEKL. With 0 bases removed from V and 2 bases from J, the gap between germline ends came to 8 bases. CDR3 sequence (DNA): TGCGCCAGCAGCCAAGAGGGGGAGCCTGGAAACACCATATATTTT. As protein: CASSQEGEPGNTIYF.

This clonotype has at least ten counts. CDR3 in amino acids: CASRPHTGVRADTQYF. The CDR3 DNA reads TGTGCCAGTCGTCCCCATACAGGGGTCCGTGCAGATACGCAGTATTTT. J is TRBJ2-3 and V is TRBV25-1; the match to TRBD1 covers 7 bases. CDR1 is MGHDK, CDR2 SYGVNS, per germline. CDR3 length equals 16 residues. J was trimmed by 4 bases and V by 9 bases; bases with no gene match: 16.

This clonotype has ten or more counts. This chain links TRBV3-1 with TRBJ1-2; weak D call: TRBD1 (5 bases). With 0 bases removed from V and 1 base from J, the gap between germline ends came to 9 bases. Germline loops: CDR1 LGHDT, CDR2 YNNKEL (reference sequence). The CDR3 runs 15 residues. CDR3 sequence reads: CASSQEGGINYGYTF. CDR3 DNA sequence: TGTGCCAGCAGCCAAGAGGGGGGTATTAACTATGGCTACACCTTC.

The rearrangement joins TRBV20-1 to TRBJ2-2, with 7 bases fitting TRBD2. With 1 base clipped from V and 10 bases from J, the junction kept 9 bases outside the gene matches. Germline V gene data show CDR1 as DFQATT and CDR2 as SNEGSKA (reference sequence). The CDR3 runs to 14 residues. CDR3 nucleotide sequence: TGCAGTGCTAGAGGGGCGGGAGCGGACGAGGAGCTGTTTTTT. Its protein product is CSARGAGADEELFF.

Many counts were recorded for this clonotype. V usage is TRBV5-1 and J usage is TRBJ2-3; D gene unclear. CDR3 length: 12 amino acids. Trimming left V 0 bases short and J 4 bases short, with 3 bases between. Germline lookup yields CDR1 SGHRS and CDR2 YFSETQ. The CDR3, as DNA: TGCGCCAGCAGCTTGGTAGCAGATACGCAGTATTTT. Translated: CASSLVADTQYF.

The chain carries TRBV5-1 and TRBJ1-1, with D perhaps matching TRBD1 (6 bases). This CDR3 region has 15 residues. Germline V CDR1 and CDR2: SGHRS, YFSETQ. The ends were cut back, 0 bases at V and 0 bases at J, with 9 bases in the middle. The CDR3, as DNA: TGCGCCAGCAGCTTGGAAACAGGGATGAACACTGAAGCTTTCTTT. Translation gives CASSLETGMNTEAFF. Variable domain in full (rest from reference TRBV5-1 and TRBJ1-1): KAGVTQTPRYLIKTRGQQVTLSCSPISGHRSVSWYQQTPGQGLQFLFEYFSETQRNKGNFPGRFSGRQFSNSRSEMNVSTLELGDSALYLCASSLETGMNTEAFFGQGTRLTVV.

The table lists this clonotype with many counts. The V gene is TRBV11-2, the J gene TRBJ2-1, with 7 bases that match TRBD2. J gave up 9 bases and V 2 bases, and 7 bases lay outside the gene matches. Germline CDR1 SGHAT, CDR2 FQNNGV. CDR3 length: 14 residues. This chain's CDR3 is CASSLREGEGEQFF. The CDR3 DNA reads as TGTGCCAGCAGCTTAAGGGAAGGGGAGGGTGAGCAGTTCTTC.